The source of this T cell receptor beta chain is a study of beta chain features in type 1 diabetes (dated by TCRdb to between 2017 and 2018). Regarding the study in general: No differences in mean age, gender distribution, total cell number or subset yield were found between patients and healthy donors. Regulatory and stem cell-like memory subsets were obtained from only 8 patients and about eight healthy donors, while naive and central memory subsets were obtained from all 28 donors. A total of 107,917,701 sorted cells were examined across all samples, and the number of cells per subset was strongly correlated with RNA yield. The study compared the TCRB repertoires of sorted circulating CD4+ T cell subsets in recently diagnosed type 1 diabetes patients with those in matched healthy donors. Beyond this particular receptor, the publication reports: Naive, central memory and regulatory TCRB repertoires appeared to be more similar among patients than among healthy donors. Because cDNA was sequenced instead of genomic DNA, activated cells with high expression could be over-represented, although the groups did not differ in activation or CD3 levels. Because small numbers of individuals were included in the HLA sub-analyses, any influence of HLA type on TCRB rearrangement was left unresolved. Shorter templates might be favored by PCR, yet because patient and control samples were amplified and corrected together, any such skew would affect both groups equally. In all four CD4+ subsets, TCRB CDR3 length was moderately but significantly shorter in type 1 diabetes patients. At VDJ recombination sites, patients with type 1 diabetes made fewer insertions and deleted more nucleotides, a pattern implying thymic rearrangement abnormalities.

Each donor gave one peripheral blood draw, about 100 mL on average, collected into heparinised tubes. Using a panel that included CD45RO, CCR7, CD25, CD127, CD95 and CD27, naive, central memory, regulatory and stem cell-like memory CD4+ T cells were sorted on a BD FACSAria II. A purity above 95% was achieved for all sorted populations. PBMCs were separated immediately by Lymphoprep density gradient centrifugation and were stained directly, without being cultured. Samples were stained and sorted in pairs, with one healthy donor and one patient per experiment, so that batch effects were minimized. The entire isolated RNA was reverse transcribed using the High Capacity cDNA Reverse Transcription Kit, and thus expressed TCRB transcripts were sequenced. Deep immunoSEQ sequencing was performed on naive, central memory and regulatory T cell samples, with an average of roughly 3.3 million total reads per sample. After sorted cells were lysed in RLT buffer, RNA was extracted with DNase-treated RNeasy Micro or Mini kits, with the choice depending on cell number. Each cell subset was processed separately to prevent cross-contamination, with patient and healthy donor samples processed together. TCRB sequences were amplified from cDNA with the immunoSEQ multiplex PCR, producing 87-bp fragments spanning the CDR3 region. Amplicons were sequenced on the Illumina HiSeq platform. In the authors' own workflow: Synthetic template baselines were used to correct PCR bias computationally, reads within Hamming distance 2 were collapsed together, and singletons that could not be merged were discarded. Reads were aligned against IMGT to assign V, D and J genes, CDR3 length and insertions or deletions at six rearrangement sites. Within each subset, clonotype counts were normalized to sorted cell number, and only after that were true diversity and Gini coefficients computed with the tcR R package. The overlap coefficient, calculated on TCRB nucleotide sequences, was used to quantify repertoire sharing. TCRdb carries this immuneACCESS record with in-frame sequences only. Its versions omit some clonotypes, under half of them owing to an unresolved V gene in the studies checked, with the rest unexplained. V and J calls and clone size are copied from that table; D and trimming were computed from the DNA. This sample has 200,000 to 250,000 clones in its table, and around a quarter of those were observed once. The ten biggest clones cover approximately 4% of the sample.

V lost 3 bases and J lost 3 bases; the stretch between them is 6 bases long. For CDR1 and CDR2, the germline V gene (reference sequence) lists DFQATT and SNEGSKA. The CDR3 spans 11 residues, from the cysteine through the phenylalanine. Only the CDR3 portion is preserved as DNA: 33 bases, with reading frame beginning at the first base. This clone was observed a handful of times. The specificity of this receptor is unknown. Base qualities are missing; no much larger clone stands one base away. This clonotype originated in a man under 40 in good health. In this chain, TRBV20-1 is recombined with TRBJ2-7; the D call is tentative, TRBD1 or TRBD2, as each matches 5 bases. The sample consisted of central memory CD4+ T cells from blood. CDR3 reads: CSARGDYEQYF. The DNA sequence is TGCAGTGCTAGGGGGGACTACGAGCAGTACTTC.